The sequence of this T cell receptor (beta chain) was determined in a study of vaccination and CD4 T cells after COVID-19. Whole-study context: Overlapping spike peptides from SARS-CoV-2, HCoV-NL63, HCoV-OC43 and HCoV-229E served to stimulate the cells.

Treatment indicated: approximately nine-day PBMC culture with coronavirus spike peptide pools or control peptides (ViraFEST assay). The ViraFEST method relied on peptide pools to expand antigen-specific T cells, followed by TCR sequencing. Researchers reported culturing a few million PBMCs per well with approximately 10 IU/ml IL-2 and 8 to 10 ug/ml peptide pools. As regards this clonotype: As yet, its antigen is unknown.

The assay that was used to sequence DNA from cultured CD4+ T cells was the Oncomine TCR Beta short-read assay. A single record per CDR3 protein comes from TCRdb applying MiXCR to the PCR reads. In the table there are tens of thousands of distinct CDR3 sequences, nearly 55% of which are singletons. Trimming stripped 3 bases from V and 5 bases from J, with 11 bases between. Germline CDR1 and CDR2: SGHTA and FQGTGA. This CDR3 spans 13 amino acids. This chain uses TRBV7-3 with TRBJ2-7, with D maybe TRBD1 (5 bases). This sequence originates from a human donor who had recovered from COVID-19. Sequencing used CD4+ T cells from blood, cultured in vitro. The CDR3: CASSLNQGHEQYF. In nucleotides, the CDR3 is TGTGCCAGCAGCTTGAACCAGGGTCACGAGCAGTACTTC.